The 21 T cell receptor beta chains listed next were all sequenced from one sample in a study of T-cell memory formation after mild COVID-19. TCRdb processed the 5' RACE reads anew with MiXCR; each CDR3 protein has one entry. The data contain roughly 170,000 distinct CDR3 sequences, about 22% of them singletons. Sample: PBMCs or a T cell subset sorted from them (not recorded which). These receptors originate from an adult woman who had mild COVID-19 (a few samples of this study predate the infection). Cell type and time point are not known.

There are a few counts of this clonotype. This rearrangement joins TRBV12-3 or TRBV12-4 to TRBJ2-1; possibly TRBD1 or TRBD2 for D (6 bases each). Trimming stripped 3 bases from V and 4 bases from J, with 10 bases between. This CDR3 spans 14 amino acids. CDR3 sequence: CASSFGGTYNEQFF. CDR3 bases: TGTGCCAGCAGTTTTGGCGGGACATACAATGAGCAGTTCTTC.

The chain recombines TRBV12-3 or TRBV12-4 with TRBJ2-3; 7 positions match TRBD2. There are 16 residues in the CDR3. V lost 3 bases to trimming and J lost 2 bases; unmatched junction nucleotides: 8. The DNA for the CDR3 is TGTGCCAGCAGTTTTTCTCATGCGGGAGTCACAGATACGCAGTATTTT. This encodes CASSFSHAGVTDTQYF.

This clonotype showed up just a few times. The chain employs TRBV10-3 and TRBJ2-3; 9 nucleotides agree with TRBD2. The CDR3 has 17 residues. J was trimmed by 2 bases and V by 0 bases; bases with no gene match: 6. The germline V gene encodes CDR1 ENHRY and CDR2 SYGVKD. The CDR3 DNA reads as TGTGCCATCAGTGAGTCGGGACTAGCAGGTTTCACAGATACGCAGTATTTT. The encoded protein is CAISESGLAGFTDTQYF.

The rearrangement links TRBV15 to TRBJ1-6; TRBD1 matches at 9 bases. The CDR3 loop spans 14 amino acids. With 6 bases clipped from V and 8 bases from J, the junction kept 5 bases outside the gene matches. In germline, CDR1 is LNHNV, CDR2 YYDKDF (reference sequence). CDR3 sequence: CATRGTGMDSPLHF. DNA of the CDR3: TGTGCCACCAGAGGGACAGGGATGGATTCACCCCTCCACTTT.

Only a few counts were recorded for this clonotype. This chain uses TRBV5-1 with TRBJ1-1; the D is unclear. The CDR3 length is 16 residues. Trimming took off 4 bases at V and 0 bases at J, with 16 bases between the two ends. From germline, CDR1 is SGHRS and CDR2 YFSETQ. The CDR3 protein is CASSEGVGGMNTEAFF. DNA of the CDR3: TGCGCCAGCAGCGAGGGAGTCGGTGGGATGAACACTGAAGCTTTCTTT.

The CDR3: CSAQIPGVREQYF. As DNA, the CDR3 is TGCAGTGCACAGATCCCGGGGGTGAGGGAGCAGTACTTC. The chain employs TRBV20-1 and TRBJ2-7; possibly TRBD2 for D (6 bases). This CDR3 has 13 amino acids. Trimming took 6 bases from V and 7 from J, leaving 19 bases between them. Germline values: CDR1 DFQATT, CDR2 SNEGSKA (reference sequence).

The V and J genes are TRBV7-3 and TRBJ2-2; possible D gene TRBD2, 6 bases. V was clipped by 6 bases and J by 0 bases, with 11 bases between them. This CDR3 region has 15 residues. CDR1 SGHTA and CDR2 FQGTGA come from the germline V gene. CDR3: CASRYGSANTGELFF. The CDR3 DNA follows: TGTGCCAGCAGATACGGGAGCGCGAACACCGGGGAGCTGTTTTTT.

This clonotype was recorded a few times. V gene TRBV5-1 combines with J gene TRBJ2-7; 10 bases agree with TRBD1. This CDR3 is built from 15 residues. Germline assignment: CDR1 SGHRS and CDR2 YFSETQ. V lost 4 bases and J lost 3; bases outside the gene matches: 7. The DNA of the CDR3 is TGCGCCAGCAGCATAGGACAGGGGGTCATCTACGAGCAGTACTTC. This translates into CASSIGQGVIYEQYF. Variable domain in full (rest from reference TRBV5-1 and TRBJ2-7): KAGVTQTPRYLIKTRGQQVTLSCSPISGHRSVSWYQQTPGQGLQFLFEYFSETQRNKGNFPGRFSGRQFSNSRSEMNVSTLELGDSALYLCASSIGQGVIYEQYFGPGTRLTVT.

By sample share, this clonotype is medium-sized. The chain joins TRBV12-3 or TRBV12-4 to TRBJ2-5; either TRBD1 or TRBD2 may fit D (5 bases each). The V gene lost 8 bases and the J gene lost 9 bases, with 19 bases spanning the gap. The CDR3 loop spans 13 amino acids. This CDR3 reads CASGAGGASAQYF. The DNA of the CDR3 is TGTGCCAGCGGGGCAGGAGGAGCATCGGCCCAGTACTTC.

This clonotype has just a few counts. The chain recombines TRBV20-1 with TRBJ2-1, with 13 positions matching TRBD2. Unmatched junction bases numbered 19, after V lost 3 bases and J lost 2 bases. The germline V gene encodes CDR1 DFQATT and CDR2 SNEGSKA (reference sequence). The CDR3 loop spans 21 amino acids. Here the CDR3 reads CSARGVLLAGGPIETYNEQFF. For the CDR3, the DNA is TGCAGTGCTAGGGGGGTTCTACTAGCGGGAGGGCCAATTGAAACCTACAATGAGCAGTTCTTC.

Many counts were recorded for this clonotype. CDR3 loop: CASSWRQGASYEQYF. The CDR3 DNA reads TGCGCCAGCAGCTGGAGACAGGGGGCTTCCTACGAGCAGTACTTC. The chain joins TRBV5-1 to TRBJ2-7; TRBD1 matches 10 bases. Germline loops: CDR1 SGHRS, CDR2 YFSETQ. V lost 3 bases to trimming and J lost 1 base; unmatched junction nucleotides: 4. There are 15 residues in the CDR3.

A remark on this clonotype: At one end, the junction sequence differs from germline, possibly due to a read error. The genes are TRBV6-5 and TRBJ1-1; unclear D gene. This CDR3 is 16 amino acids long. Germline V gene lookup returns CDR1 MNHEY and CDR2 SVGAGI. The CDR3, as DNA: TGTGCCAGCAGTTACTCGGAGACCAGTATGAACGCTGAAGCTTTCTTT. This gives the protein CASSYSETSMNAEAFF.

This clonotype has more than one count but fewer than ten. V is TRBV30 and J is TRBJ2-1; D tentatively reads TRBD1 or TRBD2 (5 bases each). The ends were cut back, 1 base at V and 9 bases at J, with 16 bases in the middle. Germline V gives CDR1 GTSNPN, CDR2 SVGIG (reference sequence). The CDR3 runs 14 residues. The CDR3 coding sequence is TGTGCCTGGAGTGGGGACCGCCATACGGGTGAGCAGTTCTTC. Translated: CAWSGDRHTGEQFF. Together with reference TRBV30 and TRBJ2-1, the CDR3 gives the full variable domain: SQTIHQWPATLVQPVGSPLSLECTVEGTSNPNLYWYRQAAGRGLQLLFYSVGIGQISSEVPQNLSASRPQDRQFILSSKKLLLSDSGFYLCAWSGDRHTGEQFFGPGTRLTVL.

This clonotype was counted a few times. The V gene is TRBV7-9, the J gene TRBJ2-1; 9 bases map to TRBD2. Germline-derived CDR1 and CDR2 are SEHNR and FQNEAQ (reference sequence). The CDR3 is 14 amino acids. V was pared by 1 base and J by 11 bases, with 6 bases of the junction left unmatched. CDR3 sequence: CASSLVVAGAQQFF. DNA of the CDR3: TGTGCCAGCAGCTTAGTTGTAGCGGGGGCCCAGCAGTTCTTC.

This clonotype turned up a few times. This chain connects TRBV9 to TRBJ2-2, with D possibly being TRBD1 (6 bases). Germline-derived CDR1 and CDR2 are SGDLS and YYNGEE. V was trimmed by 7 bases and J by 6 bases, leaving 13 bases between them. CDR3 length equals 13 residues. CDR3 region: CASVPGESGELFF. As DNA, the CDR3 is TGTGCCAGCGTTCCAGGGGAGTCCGGGGAGCTGTTTTTT.

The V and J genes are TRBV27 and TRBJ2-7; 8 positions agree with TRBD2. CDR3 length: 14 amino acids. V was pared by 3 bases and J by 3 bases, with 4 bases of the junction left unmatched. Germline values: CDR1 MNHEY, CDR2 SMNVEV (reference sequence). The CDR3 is CASSFLTSVYEQYF. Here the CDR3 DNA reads TGTGCCAGCAGTTTCTTGACTAGCGTCTACGAGCAGTACTTC.

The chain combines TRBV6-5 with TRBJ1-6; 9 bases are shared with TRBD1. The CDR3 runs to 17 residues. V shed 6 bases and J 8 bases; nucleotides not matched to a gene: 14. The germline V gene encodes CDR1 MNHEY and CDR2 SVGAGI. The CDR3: CASSAGTGWGFDSPLHF. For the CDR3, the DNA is TGTGCCAGCAGCGCCGGGACAGGGTGGGGGTTTGATTCACCCCTCCACTTT.

CDR3 region: CSAPSRLAARQETQYF. The CDR3 region has the DNA TGCAGTGCTCCCTCCCGACTAGCGGCCAGACAAGAGACCCAGTACTTC. The chain combines TRBV20-1 with TRBJ2-5; 9 bases match TRBD2. Germline CDR1 DFQATT, CDR2 SNEGSKA (reference sequence). The CDR3 is made up of 16 amino acids. V lost 5 bases and J lost 2; bases outside the gene matches: 12.

DNA for the CDR3: TGTGCCACCAGCAGATCCAGAACGGCCGGGGCTACAAAGGGGCAGTTCTTC. It encodes CATSRSRTAGATKGQFF. The chain recombines TRBV15 with TRBJ2-1; D might be TRBD1 or TRBD2, each matching 5 bases. V dropped 2 bases and J dropped 12 bases, with 26 bases sitting between them. Germline CDR1 reads LNHNV; CDR2 reads YYDKDF (reference sequence). The CDR3 has 17 residues.

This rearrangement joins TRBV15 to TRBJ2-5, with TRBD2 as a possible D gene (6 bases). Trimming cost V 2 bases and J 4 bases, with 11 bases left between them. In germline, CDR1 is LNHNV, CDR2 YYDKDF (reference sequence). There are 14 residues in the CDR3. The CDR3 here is CATSRRGELETQYF. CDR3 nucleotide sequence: TGTGCCACCAGCAGACGCGGGGAGTTAGAGACCCAGTACTTC.

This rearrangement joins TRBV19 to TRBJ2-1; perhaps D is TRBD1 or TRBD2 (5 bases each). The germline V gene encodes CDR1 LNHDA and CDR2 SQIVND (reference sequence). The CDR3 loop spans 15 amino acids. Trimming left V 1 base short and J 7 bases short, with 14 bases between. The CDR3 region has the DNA TGTGCCAGTAGTATAGGGATGGGGACCCAGAATGAGCAGTTCTTC. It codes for CASSIGMGTQNEQFF.